This T cell receptor (beta chain) was captured in a study of blood T cells in healthy people across ages. The authors ran a second PCR of 7 to 11 cycles using a sample-barcoded 5' primer and a J-beta primer mix. TCRdb itself ran the 5' RACE reads through MiXCR, one entry per CDR3 protein. The profile shows about 1.7 million distinct CDR3 sequences, over 25% of them singletons. Germline CDR1 reads SEHNR; CDR2 reads FQNEAQ (reference sequence). V lost 4 bases and J lost 0, with 9 bases in between. The CDR3 loop spans 14 amino acids. The chain links TRBV7-9 to TRBJ2-5, with a weak D call TRBD2 (5 bases). The sample was blood. This sequence originates from a woman in her thirties in good health. The CDR3: CASSSDYYQETQYF. The CDR3 nucleotides are TGTGCCAGCAGCTCCGACTACTACCAAGAGACCCAGTACTTC.